This TCR beta chain was recorded in a study of control samples from healthy donors and cancer patients. Clones were read by immunoSEQ multiplex PCR, and TCRdb kept only the in-frame ones, dropping some. The data hold around 110,000 clones, with 85% to 90% observed a single time. V lost 6 bases to trimming and J lost 4 bases, with 13 bases between them. The V gene's germline CDR1 is MDHEN and CDR2 SYDVKM. CDR3 length equals 15 residues. The specimen was PBMCs. The V gene is TRBV28, the J gene TRBJ1-6; D may be TRBD1 (6 bases). This clonotype was obtained from a woman aged 50 to 65 with colorectal cancer. CDR3 coding DNA: TGTGCCAGCAGCCTAGGGGGGGATTATAATTCACCCCTCCACTTT. Its protein is CASSLGGDYNSPLHF.